Each of the 15 T cell receptor beta chains below was sequenced from the same sample in a study of spatial heterogeneity in lung cancer. Study-level points and caveats: Tumor mutation count correlated with how many alpha and beta TCRs expanded intratumorally.

Stated time point: sample taken at primary tumor resection. For these receptors, no antigen is known. TCRdb ran MiXCR on the 5' RACE reads and lists one entry per CDR3 protein. The data hold roughly 5,300 distinct CDR3 sequences, with under 9.5% observed a single time. The material was lung tumor tissue, obtained at surgery. These receptors were taken from a female donor with early-stage non-small cell lung cancer.

This clonotype is labeled as medium-sized (0.01 to 0.1%). V gene TRBV10-3 combines with J gene TRBJ1-1, with D perhaps TRBD1 (5 bases). Looked up from germline, CDR1 is ENHRY and CDR2 is SYGVKD. The ends were cut back, 3 bases at V and 0 bases at J, with 8 bases in the middle. The CDR3 has 14 amino acids. The CDR3 sequence: CAISETGLNTEAFF. The CDR3 region has the DNA TGTGCCATCAGTGAAACAGGATTGAACACTGAAGCTTTCTTT.

This clonotype was counted only a few times. The chain carries TRBV7-6 and TRBJ1-1; 10 bases are a match to TRBD1. Looked up from germline, CDR1 is SGHVS and CDR2 is FNYEAQ. With 5 bases clipped from V and 2 bases from J, the junction kept 5 bases outside the gene matches. CDR3 size: 15 residues. CDR3 protein: CASSPSTGGNTEAFF. In DNA, the CDR3 is TGTGCCAGCAGCCCATCGACAGGGGGCAACACTGAAGCTTTCTTT.

Ten or more counts support this clonotype. This rearrangement joins TRBV10-1 to TRBJ2-7; D remains unclear. The germline gives CDR1 WNHNN, CDR2 SYGVQD (reference sequence). The CDR3 has 13 residues. V lost 8 bases and J lost 5, with 16 bases in between. The CDR3 DNA sequence: TGCGCCAGCCGAGCAGGTTTGGCGGACGAGCAGTACTTC. This gives the protein CASRAGLADEQYF.

This clonotype was seen many times. V gene TRBV6-2 or TRBV6-3 combines with J gene TRBJ2-7; 12 bases fit TRBD2. The V and J ends lost 0 bases and 6 bases, in that order; junction bases with no gene match: 3. CDR3 size: 15 residues. CDR1 is MNHEY, CDR2 SVGEGT, per germline. CDR3 in DNA: TGTGCCAGCAGTTACTCCCTAGCGGGAGGGCCCGAGCAGTACTTC. Its protein is CASSYSLAGGPEQYF.

At least ten counts were recorded for this clonotype. The chain employs TRBV11-3 and TRBJ1-5, with D maybe TRBD1 (5 bases). V was shortened by 1 base and J by 2 bases, with 9 bases between the two germline ends. The germline CDR1 and CDR2 sequences are SGHNT and YENEEA. The CDR3 totals 15 residues. CDR3 residues: CASSLGGYGNQPQHF. As DNA, the CDR3 is TGTGCCAGCAGCTTAGGGGGCTACGGCAATCAGCCCCAGCATTTT.

Many counts were recorded for this clonotype. The J gene is TRBJ2-5, the V gene TRBV7-2; 11 bases match TRBD2. V lost 0 bases to trimming and J lost 5 bases; unmatched junction nucleotides: 5. The CDR3 consists of 16 residues. Germline CDR1 SGHTA, CDR2 FQGNSA. CDR3 coding DNA: TGTGCCAGCAGCTTAGCCCTAGCGGGAGGTCGGGAGACCCAGTACTTC. This encodes CASSLALAGGRETQYF.

This clonotype occurred many times. The gene calls are TRBV5-1 and TRBJ1-1, with D possibly being TRBD1 (5 bases). Germline values: CDR1 SGHRS, CDR2 YFSETQ. With 4 bases removed from V and 4 bases from J, the gap between germline ends came to 14 bases. CDR3 length: 14 amino acids. The DNA for the CDR3 is TGCGCCAGCAGCACTGGGTGGGGGAGCACTGAAGCTTTCTTT. Translated: CASSTGWGSTEAFF.

There are many counts of this clonotype. This sequence joins TRBV7-8 and TRBJ2-7, with D possibly being TRBD2 (6 bases). V was trimmed by 3 bases and J by 1 base, leaving 10 bases between them. The CDR3 spans 14 residues. CDR1 and CDR2 from the germline V gene are SGHVS and FQNEAQ. CDR3 DNA: TGTGCCAGCAGCTTGCTAGCGCAATCCTACGAGCAGTACTTC. Amino acid sequence: CASSLLAQSYEQYF.

This clonotype occurred many times. V usage is TRBV15 and J usage is TRBJ1-2; D is possibly TRBD1 (5 bases). Germline loops: CDR1 LNHNV, CDR2 YYDKDF (reference sequence). This CDR3 has 15 residues. Trimming cost V 0 bases and J 4 bases, with 12 bases left between them. In DNA form, the CDR3 reads TGTGCCACCAGCAGAGATTCGGGACGTAGCTATGGCTACACCTTC. The encoded protein is CATSRDSGRSYGYTF.

This clonotype has just a few counts. The V and J genes are TRBV7-8 and TRBJ1-6; the match to TRBD1 covers 7 bases. Germline trimming cut 0 bases from V and 7 bases from J; bases unmatched to any gene: 3. Germline V lookup: CDR1 SGHVS, CDR2 FQNEAQ. The CDR3 spans 15 residues. CDR3 coding DNA: TGTGCCAGCAGCTTAGCTGGGACAGAGAATTCACCCCTCCACTTT. Translating gives CASSLAGTENSPLHF.

This clonotype was picked up many times. The chain uses TRBV5-5 and TRBJ1-4; TRBD1 agrees at 11 bases. The germline gives CDR1 SGHKS, CDR2 YYEKEE (reference sequence). The CDR3 extends over 15 amino acids. J lost 7 bases, V lost 4 bases, and 6 bases had no gene match. CDR3 DNA: TGTGCCAGCAGCCTTCTCGGGACAGGGGGTGAAAAACTGTTTTTT. This gives the protein CASSLLGTGGEKLFF.

This clonotype appeared a few times. This chain joins TRBV20-1 and TRBJ2-7; D is uncertain. The CDR3 consists of 13 residues. Germline V gives CDR1 DFQATT, CDR2 SNEGSKA (reference sequence). Trimming stripped 3 bases from V and 0 bases from J, with 9 bases between. The CDR3 DNA follows: TGCAGTGCTAGGCAGTCGCTCTCCTACGAGCAGTACTTC. This encodes CSARQSLSYEQYF.

There are many counts of this clonotype. The rearrangement joins TRBV21-1 to TRBJ2-7; TRBD1 is the table's D call, not checked against the DNA. TRBV21-1 is described as a pseudogene. The CDR3 length is 14 residues. The CDR3 nucleotides are TGTGCCAGCATCCTCCCAGGGGAACTCTACGAGCAGTACTTC. Encoded protein: CASILPGELYEQYF.

In this sample, this clonotype is medium-sized. The chain is built from TRBV10-3 and TRBJ2-1; perhaps D is TRBD1 or TRBD2 (9 bases each). V was clipped by 3 bases and J by 0 bases, with 30 bases between them. Germline CDR1 is ENHRY and CDR2 is SYGVKD. The CDR3 consists of 22 residues. The CDR3 DNA sequence: TGTGCCATCAGTGAAGACCCGGGACAGGGTTTAGCGGGAGTTATCTCCTACAATGAGCAGTTCTTC. It codes for CAISEDPGQGLAGVISYNEQFF.

In this sample, this clonotype is medium-sized. The genes are TRBV20-1 and TRBJ1-5; TRBD1 might be the D (5 bases). Germline loops: CDR1 DFQATT, CDR2 SNEGSKA (reference sequence). V gave up 8 bases and J gave up 1 base, with 12 bases separating them. CDR3 length: 13 amino acids. CDR3 in amino acids: CSYMQGSNQPQHF. CDR3 sequence (DNA): TGCAGTTACATGCAGGGAAGCAATCAGCCCCAGCATTTT.